One sample yielded the 28 T cell receptor beta chains listed below, sequenced in a study of T cells in Graves' hyperthyroidism and ophthalmopathy. From RNA transcripts, TCR beta CDR3 regions were amplified. In the first-round RT-PCR of the TCR CDR3, the HTBI primer set was used. A single record per CDR3 protein comes from TCRdb applying MiXCR to the multiplex PCR reads. The sample comprises about 520,000 distinct CDR3 sequences, roughly 24% of which are singletons, and about 11% rests with the top ten. The sample taken for sequencing was blood. The receptors were gathered from a woman in her twenties or thirties with Graves' ophthalmopathy.

This rearrangement joins TRBV6-1 to TRBJ1-1, with D perhaps TRBD1 (5 bases). Germline V gene data show CDR1 as MNHNS and CDR2 as SASEGT. This CDR3 has 15 residues. The V and J ends lost 1 base and 0 bases respectively, with 9 bases between them. DNA for the CDR3: TGTGCCAGCAGTGAAGAGGGACGGATGAACACTGAAGCTTTCTTT. Protein product: CASSEEGRMNTEAFF.

The chain couples TRBV6-2 or TRBV6-3 to TRBJ2-5, with 10 bases that match TRBD2. CDR3 size: 15 residues. Germline CDR1 MNHEY, CDR2 SVGEGT. V was clipped by 6 bases and J by 4 bases; unmatched bases: 8. The CDR3 DNA is TGTGCCAGCAGCGCAGCGGGGGGGCCGTTAGAGACCCAGTACTTC. Its protein is CASSAAGGPLETQYF.

This chain links TRBV14 with TRBJ2-2, with D perhaps TRBD1 (6 bases). Germline lookup yields CDR1 SGHDN and CDR2 FVKESK. V was pared by 0 bases and J by 4 bases, with 18 bases between. The CDR3 loop spans 18 amino acids. The CDR3: CASSQDLKVTGPTGELFF. CDR3 DNA sequence: TGTGCCAGCAGCCAAGATCTTAAGGTGACAGGACCCACCGGGGAGCTGTTTTTT.

This rearrangement joins TRBV19 to TRBJ2-5; D call uncertain. This CDR3 is 13 amino acids long. V gave up 3 bases and J gave up 1 base, with 6 bases separating them. Germline assignment: CDR1 LNHDA and CDR2 SQIVND (reference sequence). The CDR3 protein is CASSIHVQETQYF. CDR3 DNA: TGTGCCAGTAGTATCCACGTCCAAGAGACCCAGTACTTC.

This clonotype occurred a few times. This rearrangement joins TRBV5-5 to TRBJ1-2; D may be TRBD1 (5 bases). V was clipped by 4 bases and J by 4 bases, with 14 bases between them. The germline CDR1 and CDR2 sequences are SGHKS and YYEKEE (reference sequence). The CDR3 runs to 14 residues. Written as DNA, the CDR3 is TGTGCCAGCAGCCAGTCGGACACCCCCTATGGCTACACCTTC. It codes for CASSQSDTPYGYTF.

This clonotype was observed at least ten times. V usage is TRBV6-1 and J usage is TRBJ2-7, with D perhaps TRBD1 (5 bases). Germline values: CDR1 MNHNS, CDR2 SASEGT. Trimming took off 4 bases at V and 4 bases at J, with 11 bases between the two ends. The CDR3 has 13 residues. The CDR3 coding sequence is TGTGCCAGCAGTGGAACAGGTTCGTACGAGCAGTACTTC. Its protein is CASSGTGSYEQYF.

There are many counts of this clonotype. This chain links TRBV5-1 with TRBJ1-1, with unresolved D. Germline V lookup: CDR1 SGHRS, CDR2 YFSETQ. V gave up 2 bases and J gave up 1 base, with 9 bases separating them. This CDR3 has 14 residues. The CDR3 region has the DNA TGCGCCAGCAGCTTTCCATCGGCGAACACTGAAGCTTTCTTT. Its protein is CASSFPSANTEAFF.

This clonotype was seen many times. CDR3 DNA: TGTGCCAGCAGCCGTCAAAGGGACAGTAGTGTCGAGACCCAGTACTTC. It codes for CASSRQRDSSVETQYF. The chain is built from TRBV7-8 and TRBJ2-5, with 7 positions matching TRBD1. Unmatched junction bases numbered 14, after V lost 5 bases and J lost 5 bases. This CDR3 is built from 16 residues. CDR1 SGHVS and CDR2 FQNEAQ come from the germline V gene.

This clonotype has a count of ten or more. The chain carries TRBV9 and TRBJ2-7; D possibly corresponds to TRBD2 (6 bases). Trimming took off 0 bases at V and 1 base at J, with 8 bases between the two ends. Germline-derived CDR1 and CDR2 are SGDLS and YYNGEE. This CDR3 is 14 amino acids long. The CDR3 coding sequence is TGTGCCAGCAGCGTAGATGGGGGGTCCTACGAGCAGTACTTC. Encoded protein: CASSVDGGSYEQYF.

This clonotype has only a few counts. The genes are TRBV4-1 and TRBJ2-3, with 9 bases fitting TRBD2. The CDR3 sequence is 18 residues long. Per germline, CDR1 MGHRA and CDR2 YSYEKL. Germline trimming cut 3 bases from V and 2 bases from J; bases unmatched to any gene: 12. CDR3: CASSHFRLLAGSTDTQYF. The CDR3, as DNA: TGCGCCAGCAGCCATTTTAGGTTGCTAGCGGGGTCCACAGATACGCAGTATTTT.

The sample holds many counts of this clonotype. This chain connects TRBV19 to TRBJ2-4; TRBD1 matches 7 bases. In germline, CDR1 is LNHDA, CDR2 SQIVND (reference sequence). CDR3 size: 16 residues. Trimming at V came to 5 bases and at J to 2 bases, leaving 9 bases not matched to a gene. CDR3: CASSPRDRETKNIQYF. CDR3 bases: TGTGCCAGTAGTCCTCGGGACAGAGAGACCAAAAACATTCAGTACTTC.

Ten or more counts support this clonotype. V is TRBV28 and J is TRBJ2-5; 11 positions match TRBD1. CDR1 and CDR2 (germline): MDHEN, SYDVKM. The V segment lost 5 bases and the J segment 11 bases; nucleotides outside the gene matches: 13. This CDR3 is built from 15 residues. The CDR3 nucleotides read TGTGCCAGCAGTCTCCTGGACAGGGGGCTATTCAGTCAGTACTTC. This sequence encodes CASSLLDRGLFSQYF.

This chain uses TRBV29-1 with TRBJ2-5, with 8 bases that match TRBD1. Trimming took 6 bases from V and 1 from J; bases not matched to a gene: 4. The CDR3 spans 13 residues. CDR1 SQVTM and CDR2 ANQGSEA come from the germline V gene. The CDR3 DNA sequence: TGCAGCGTCCTACAGGGGGTCCAAGAGACCCAGTACTTC. It translates to CSVLQGVQETQYF. Full variable domain (rest looked up from reference TRBV29-1 and TRBJ2-5): SAVISQKPSRDICQRGTSLTIQCQVDSQVTMMFWYRQQPGQSLTLIATANQGSEATYESGFVIDKFPISRPNLTFSTLTVSNMSPEDSSIYLCSVLQGVQETQYFGPGTRLLVL.

This clonotype was seen many times. This chain connects TRBV19 to TRBJ1-5; D is ambiguous. Germline V gene lookup returns CDR1 LNHDA and CDR2 SQIVND (reference sequence). CDR3 size: 17 residues. Trimming cost V 1 base and J 0 bases, with 13 bases left between them. In DNA form, the CDR3 reads TGTGCCAGTAGTATAGTTCTCGGACGGTATAGCAATCAGCCCCAGCATTTT. Protein product: CASSIVLGRYSNQPQHF.

Turning to this clonotype: A single base separates this from a much larger clone, so it may be a read error. This CDR3 is CVNSLGQVYEQYF. Written as DNA, the CDR3 is TGCGTCAACAGCTTGGGACAGGTCTACGAGCAGTACTTC. The rearrangement links TRBV5-1 to TRBJ2-7; 8 bases map to TRBD1. Germline-derived CDR1 and CDR2 are SGHRS and YFSETQ. The CDR3 covers 13 residues.

This clonotype was picked up one time. The junction differs from germline at one of its ends, possibly a read error. This chain joins TRBV4-1 and TRBJ2-7, with 9 bases lining up with TRBD1. Germline lookup yields CDR1 MGHRA and CDR2 YSYEKL. This CDR3 is built from 16 residues. CDR3 in amino acids: CASSHAGTGTFYEQYF. The CDR3 DNA reads TGTGCCAGCAGCCACGCCGGGACAGGGACCTTCTACGAGCAGTACTTC.

The chain uses TRBV7-9 and TRBJ1-1; the match to TRBD1 covers 7 bases. The germline gives CDR1 SEHNR, CDR2 FQNEAQ (reference sequence). This CDR3 has 14 residues. V was clipped by 4 bases and J by 4 bases; unmatched bases: 6. This chain's CDR3 is CASSSQGGTTEAFF. CDR3 DNA: TGTGCCAGCAGCTCCCAGGGGGGGACCACTGAAGCTTTCTTT. The whole variable domain, filled in from reference TRBV7-9 and TRBJ1-1, reads DTGVSQNPRHKITKRGQNVTFRCDPISEHNRLYWYRQTLGQGPEFLTYFQNEAQLEKSRLLSDRFSAERPKGSFSTLEIQRTEQGDSAMYLCASSSQGGTTEAFFGQGTRLTVV.

This clonotype showed up many times. The rearrangement links TRBV9 to TRBJ2-2; 8 bases are shared with TRBD2. This CDR3 contains 15 residues. The germline V gene encodes CDR1 SGDLS and CDR2 YYNGEE. Germline trimming cut 0 bases from V and 4 bases from J; bases unmatched to any gene: 2. The CDR3 protein is CASSVVAGSTGELFF. Written as DNA, the CDR3 is TGTGCCAGCAGCGTAGTAGCGGGGAGCACCGGGGAGCTGTTTTTT.

The rearrangement links TRBV12-5 to TRBJ1-3, with a possible D match to TRBD1 (5 bases). CDR1 LGHNT and CDR2 FRNRAP come from the germline V gene. The CDR3 has 16 residues. V was clipped by 2 bases and J by 2 bases, with 13 bases between them. For the CDR3, the DNA is TGTGCTAGTGGTTTGATACAGGTGTACACTGGAAACACCATATATTTT. Translation gives CASGLIQVYTGNTIYF.

This clonotype came up many times. V usage is TRBV29-1 and J usage is TRBJ2-7; a possible D gene is TRBD2 (5 bases). CDR3 length: 12 amino acids. The V and J ends lost 3 bases and 7 bases respectively, with 13 bases between them. Germline CDR1 is SQVTM and CDR2 is ANQGSEA. CDR3 sequence: CSVDDGPGEQYF. In nucleotides, the CDR3 is TGCAGCGTTGATGACGGCCCGGGGGAGCAGTACTTC.

This clonotype came up many times. The DNA of the CDR3 is TGTGCCAGCTCACCACAGGACGGGATTAACTATGGCTACACCTTC. Its protein is CASSPQDGINYGYTF. V gene TRBV18 combines with J gene TRBJ1-2; D is uncertain. This CDR3 spans 15 amino acids. The V gene lost 1 base and the J gene lost 1 base, with 10 bases spanning the gap. Germline assignment: CDR1 KGHSH and CDR2 LQKENI.

There are many counts of this clonotype. The V call is TRBV6-1, the J call TRBJ2-5, with D perhaps matching TRBD1 (7 bases). The CDR3 contains 16 residues. Germline CDR1 MNHNS, CDR2 SASEGT. Deletions cut 5 bases from V and 5 bases from J, with 21 bases between. CDR3 sequence (DNA): TGTGCCAGCAGTCCGCGGCGGACAGGTGGGGGGGAGACCCAGTACTTC. This encodes CASSPRRTGGGETQYF.

This clonotype was seen repeatedly, ten times or more. The chain couples TRBV28 to TRBJ2-5; TRBD1 matches 8 bases. Germline lookup yields CDR1 MDHEN and CDR2 SYDVKM. The CDR3 extends over 16 amino acids. J was trimmed by 2 bases and V by 6 bases; bases with no gene match: 11. The CDR3 spells CASRDYDRGLQETQYF. As DNA, the CDR3 is TGTGCCAGCAGAGACTATGACAGGGGCCTACAAGAGACCCAGTACTTC.

At least ten counts were recorded for this clonotype. The V gene is TRBV10-3, the J gene TRBJ2-7, with TRBD2 matching 14 bases. Germline V gene data show CDR1 as ENHRY and CDR2 as SYGVKD. V dropped 6 bases and J dropped 6; count of bases not matched to a gene: 4. This CDR3 spans 14 amino acids. The CDR3 reads CAISGTSGGAEQYF. CDR3 in DNA: TGTGCCATCAGCGGGACTAGCGGGGGTGCCGAGCAGTACTTC.

This clonotype was observed at least ten times. The rearrangement joins TRBV2 to TRBJ2-7; 7 bases are a match to TRBD1. V was pared by 3 bases and J by 6 bases, with 11 bases of the junction left unmatched. CDR1 and CDR2 (germline): SNHLY, FYNNEI. The CDR3 spans 15 residues. CDR3 sequence: CASSESGTEVAEQYF. As DNA, the CDR3 is TGTGCCAGCAGTGAGTCCGGGACAGAAGTTGCCGAGCAGTACTTC. Based on the CDR3 plus reference TRBV2 and TRBJ2-7, the full variable domain is EPEVTQTPSHQVTQMGQEVILRCVPISNHLYFYWYRQILGQKVEFLVSFYNNEISEKSEIFDDQFSVERPDGSNFTLKIRSTKLEDSAMYFCASSESGTEVAEQYFGPGTRLTVT.

The chain has TRBV7-9 and TRBJ1-5, with D tentatively TRBD1 (5 bases). The V and J ends lost 5 bases and 5 bases respectively, with 16 bases between them. Per the germline V gene, CDR1 is SEHNR and CDR2 is FQNEAQ (reference sequence). The CDR3 is 15 residues long. The CDR3 region is CASSTGHVTDQPQHF. For the CDR3, the DNA is TGTGCCAGCAGCACCGGACACGTGACAGATCAGCCCCAGCATTTT.

Ten or more counts support this clonotype. The CDR3 DNA is TGTGCCAGCAGTTTAGAACTCTCAGAGACCCAGTACTTC. Translating gives CASSLELSETQYF. The chain uses TRBV28 and TRBJ2-5; D is ambiguous. Germline values: CDR1 MDHEN, CDR2 SYDVKM. The CDR3 extends over 13 amino acids. V lost 2 bases and J lost 4, with 8 bases in between.

This clonotype appeared many times. The rearrangement joins TRBV29-1 to TRBJ1-2; 8 bases map to TRBD1. The CDR3 length is 14 residues. After removal of 3 bases from V and 3 bases from J, the junction contained 6 bases not matched to a gene. Germline CDR1 and CDR2: SQVTM and ANQGSEA. The CDR3 bases are TGCAGCGTTGACCGTCGACAGGGGCACTATGGCTACACCTTC. It codes for CSVDRRQGHYGYTF.